The sequence of this T cell receptor (beta chain) was determined in a study of blood T cell repertoires in COVID-19. The wider study: Donors in the United States, Italy and Spain gave samples during acute or convalescent COVID-19.

Germline V gene sequence: CDR1 SGHVS, CDR2 FNYEAQ. The V segment lost 7 bases and the J segment 5 bases; nucleotides outside the gene matches: 6. The CDR3 is made up of 13 amino acids. Authors' data handling: Nucleated cell number was recorded as an estimate derived from reference gene primer amplification. Profiling relied on immunoSEQ multiplex PCR, and the TCRdb table lists in-frame clones only, not all of them. V, J and clone size were drawn from that table, and D and trimming were deduced from the DNA. The sample has 150,000 to 200,000 clones, 80% seen once. Living in 24 US areas, the participants were between about 18 and 100 years of age.

Sequenced input: PBMCs or T cells enriched from blood (not recorded which). J is TRBJ2-5 and V is TRBV7-6; 8 bases match TRBD2. The clonotype was recovered from a man in his forties who had recovered from COVID-19. CDR3 bases: TGTGCCAGCACCCCGGGGGGGGCCGAGACCCAGTACTTC. Amino acids: CASTPGGAETQYF.